This passage covers 26 T cell receptor beta chains from one sample sequenced in a study of T-cell reconstitution after alpha-beta-depleted transplantation in children (TCRdb year 2016). The library was made by PCR. The sequencing machine was an Illumina HiSeq 2500. TCR library preparation used molecular barcoding, with unique molecular identifiers applied to normalize quantification of the TCRbeta repertoire. Using fastp trimming at Q25 and MiXCR clonotype assembly, TCRdb reanalyzed the public sequencing data and kept in-frame beta chains. Every CDR3 protein is listed once, alongside the most common genes and DNA of its rows. The sample table shows 55,000 to 70,000 distinct CDR3 sequences, and roughly a tenth are seen once. Approximately 13% of the sample rests with the top ten. This sample's treatment or condition label indicates: allogeneic hematopoietic cell transplantation with graft depleted of TCRalphabeta T cells and CD19 B cells.

The source was PBMCs, collected before TCRalphabeta/CD19-depleted stem cell transplant. Source of these receptors: a boy between 10 and 17 years old with acute myeloid leukemia, due to receive a stem cell transplant.

There are many counts of this clonotype. The chain is built from TRBV20-1 and TRBJ2-5; TRBD2 is a possible D gene (6 bases). V shed 3 bases and J shed 3 bases, with 17 bases lying between them. The CDR3 runs 15 residues. The germline V gene encodes CDR1 DFQATT and CDR2 SNEGSKA (reference sequence). CDR3 loop: CSARDGGRGKETQYF. The CDR3 DNA sequence: TGCAGTGCTAGGGATGGAGGGCGGGGAAAAGAGACCCAGTACTTC.

This clonotype was found many times. CDR3 in DNA: TGCAGTGCTGCGCATAAGAAATCTCTTGCCGGGGAGCTGTTTTTT. This codes for CSAAHKKSLAGELFF. V usage is TRBV20-1 and J usage is TRBJ2-2, with D unresolved. CDR1 is DFQATT and CDR2 is SNEGSKA in the germline V gene (reference sequence). Trimming took off 5 bases at V and 6 bases at J, with 19 bases between the two ends. The CDR3 has 15 amino acids.

This clonotype was seen ten or more times. The rearrangement uses TRBV7-2 and TRBJ2-5; 9 bases are shared with TRBD2. After removal of 4 bases from V and 2 bases from J, the junction contained 5 bases not matched to a gene. Per germline, CDR1 SGHTA and CDR2 FQGNSA. The CDR3 runs to 15 residues. In nucleotides, the CDR3 is TGTGCCAGCAGCTCCCACAGCGGGAGGCAAGAGACCCAGTACTTC. Its protein is CASSSHSGRQETQYF. Full variable domain (outside the CDR3, taken from reference TRBV7-2 and TRBJ2-5): GAGVSQSPSNKVTEKGKDVELRCDPISGHTALYWYRQSLGQGLEFLIYFQGNSAPDKSGLPSDRFSAERTGGSVSTLTIQRTQQEDSAVYLCASSSHSGRQETQYFGPGTRLLVL.

This clonotype occurred many times. This chain uses TRBV7-8 with TRBJ2-1; 7 bases match TRBD2. CDR1 and CDR2 from the germline V gene are SGHVS and FQNEAQ. This CDR3 is 15 amino acids long. V was pared by 1 base and J by 4 bases, with 4 bases of the junction left unmatched. The CDR3 loop reads CASSLGNGGYNEQFF. The DNA for the CDR3 is TGTGCCAGCAGCTTAGGGAACGGGGGGTACAATGAGCAGTTCTTC. The whole variable domain, filled in from reference TRBV7-8 and TRBJ2-1, reads GAGVSQSPRYKVAKRGQDVALRCDPISGHVSLFWYQQALGQGPEFLTYFQNEAQLDKSGLPSDRFFAERPEGSVSTLKIQRTQQEDSAVYLCASSLGNGGYNEQFFGPGTRLTVL.

This chain's CDR3 is CASSPFTSPGLAGGPIDTQYF. CDR3 sequence (DNA): TGTGCCAGCAGCCCATTTACTAGCCCGGGACTAGCGGGAGGGCCTATAGATACGCAGTATTTT. The chain employs TRBV7-6 and TRBJ2-3, with TRBD2 matching 16 bases. V lost 5 bases and J lost 5; bases outside the gene matches: 19. Germline V gene lookup returns CDR1 SGHVS and CDR2 FNYEAQ. This CDR3 has 21 amino acids.

There are many counts of this clonotype. The rearrangement links TRBV3-1 to TRBJ2-5; no clear D gene. This CDR3 has 14 residues. V was shortened by 1 base and J by 2 bases, with 8 bases between the two germline ends. The germline gives CDR1 LGHDT, CDR2 YNNKEL (reference sequence). The DNA of the CDR3 is TGTGCCAGCAGCCAAGTCTGGCTGCAAGAGACCCAGTACTTC. Protein: CASSQVWLQETQYF.

The V gene is TRBV7-2, the J gene TRBJ1-2; TRBD1 matches at 9 bases. Germline lookup yields CDR1 SGHTA and CDR2 FQGNSA. This CDR3 spans 15 amino acids. V was clipped by 2 bases and J by 8 bases; unmatched bases: 9. The CDR3 here is CASSLLLDRGGGYTF. The CDR3 DNA reads TGTGCCAGCAGCTTACTCCTCGACAGGGGGGGAGGCTACACCTTC.

The table lists this clonotype with many counts. The chain recombines TRBV12-3 or TRBV12-4 with TRBJ2-1, with TRBD2 identical over 10 bases. The CDR3 is 15 residues long. J lost 3 bases, V lost 5 bases, and 4 bases had no gene match. In DNA form, the CDR3 reads TGTGCCAGCAGTCCCGTAGCGGGGGGCTACAATGAGCAGTTCTTC. This codes for CASSPVAGGYNEQFF.

This clonotype was counted ten times or more. This CDR3 is CASSYPRTGSTGEAKNIQYF. The CDR3, as DNA: TGTGCCAGCAGTTACCCCCGGACAGGGTCGACGGGGGAAGCCAAAAACATTCAGTACTTC. V gene TRBV6-2 or TRBV6-3 combines with J gene TRBJ2-4; 8 bases are a match to TRBD1. Germline-derived CDR1 and CDR2 are MNHEY and SVGEGT. The CDR3 contains 20 residues. With V trimmed by 2 bases and J by 0 bases, 15 bases remained unmatched.

At least ten counts were recorded for this clonotype. This rearrangement joins TRBV20-1 to TRBJ2-3, with D perhaps TRBD1 (5 bases). The length of the CDR3 is 13 residues. The V and J ends lost 6 bases and 0 bases respectively, with 10 bases between them. Germline CDR1 and CDR2: DFQATT and SNEGSKA (reference sequence). The CDR3 here is CSAGPTSTDTQYF. CDR3 sequence (DNA): TGCAGTGCGGGGCCAACTAGCACAGATACGCAGTATTTT.

This clonotype was seen repeatedly, ten times or more. The V call is TRBV12-3 or TRBV12-4, the J call TRBJ1-4; unclear D gene. The CDR3 covers 15 residues. Trimming removed 6 bases from V and 10 bases from J, with 21 bases in between. CDR3 nucleotide sequence: TGTGCCAGCAGCCATTCTGGGAGGGCTGTCCGAAAACTGTTTTTT. Translation: CASSHSGRAVRKLFF.

The sample holds many counts of this clonotype. The genes are TRBV12-3 or TRBV12-4 and TRBJ1-5; TRBD1 matches 10 bases. J lost 6 bases, V lost 2 bases, and 4 bases had no gene match. The CDR3 runs to 15 residues. The CDR3 loop reads CASSLKGQGGQPQHF. Here the CDR3 DNA reads TGTGCCAGCAGTTTAAAAGGACAGGGGGGTCAGCCCCAGCATTTT.

This clonotype has only a few counts. The J gene is TRBJ2-3, the V gene TRBV18; D might be TRBD1 or TRBD2, each matching 5 bases. Germline V gene lookup returns CDR1 KGHSH and CDR2 LQKENI. The CDR3 contains 16 residues. Trimming shortened V by 2 bases and J by 3 bases, and 15 bases separated the two germline ends. The DNA of the CDR3 is TGTGCCAGCTCACCAGCGGGCCCCAGGGCGACAGATACGCAGTATTTT. Its translation is CASSPAGPRATDTQYF.

The chain uses TRBV19 and TRBJ1-2; possible D gene TRBD1, 5 bases. Germline CDR1 is LNHDA and CDR2 is SQIVND (reference sequence). Trimming removed 6 bases from V and 0 bases from J, with 14 bases in between. CDR3 length equals 15 residues. The CDR3 sequence is CASRVKTAANYGYTF. Written as DNA, the CDR3 is TGTGCCAGTAGGGTAAAGACAGCTGCTAACTATGGCTACACCTTC. The full variable domain, its missing parts supplied by reference TRBV19 and TRBJ1-2, is DGGITQSPKYLFRKEGQNVTLSCEQNLNHDAMYWYRQDPGQGLRLIYYSQIVNDFQKGDIAEGYSVSREKKESFPLTVTSAQKNPTAFYLCASRVKTAANYGYTFGSGTRLTVV.

The chain couples TRBV4-2 to TRBJ1-5, with 9 bases aligning to TRBD1. Germline CDR1 LGHNA, CDR2 YNFKEQ. CDR3 length: 15 residues. The V gene end was trimmed by 8 bases and the J gene end by 2 bases; junction bases not matched to a gene: 7. This CDR3 reads CASALRQGGNQPQHF. The CDR3 bases are TGTGCCAGCGCGCTACGACAGGGGGGCAATCAGCCCCAGCATTTT.

In this sample, this clonotype turned up many times. The rearrangement uses TRBV12-3 or TRBV12-4 and TRBJ1-2; no firm D call. There are 17 residues in the CDR3. V was clipped by 6 bases and J by 0 bases, with 20 bases between them. CDR3 in DNA: TGTGCCAGCAGCTATCAGGCAGACCGATTCGCTAACTATGGCTACACCTTC. It specifies CASSYQADRFANYGYTF.

This clonotype was observed at least ten times. For the CDR3, the DNA is TGCGCCAGCAGCGCCGGGACAGCCGCTTATAATTCACCCCTCCACTTT. Translation: CASSAGTAAYNSPLHF. The chain employs TRBV5-1 and TRBJ1-6, with 7 bases that match TRBD1. J gave up 4 bases and V 4 bases, and 8 bases lay outside the gene matches. Germline V gene sequence: CDR1 SGHRS, CDR2 YFSETQ. CDR3 length: 16 residues.

The gene calls are TRBV5-6 and TRBJ2-3, with 7 nucleotides matching TRBD2. Germline CDR1 is SGHDT and CDR2 is YYEEEE. The V segment lost 4 bases and the J segment 0 bases; nucleotides outside the gene matches: 5. There are 15 residues in the CDR3. Here the CDR3 DNA reads TGTGCCAGCAGCCTCCGGGGGGTAAGCACAGATACGCAGTATTTT. Its translation is CASSLRGVSTDTQYF.

In this sample, this clonotype turned up many times. The rearrangement joins TRBV28 to TRBJ2-1, with TRBD2 identical over 7 bases. The V segment lost 3 bases and the J segment 10 bases; nucleotides outside the gene matches: 9. The germline V gene has CDR1 MDHEN and CDR2 SYDVKM. The CDR3 contains 14 residues. The CDR3 sequence is CASSFLLAVREQFF. CDR3 bases: TGTGCCAGCAGTTTCCTCCTAGCGGTGCGGGAGCAGTTCTTC.

There are many counts of this clonotype. This sequence joins TRBV28 and TRBJ2-5, with D maybe TRBD2 (6 bases). The germline V gene encodes CDR1 MDHEN and CDR2 SYDVKM. V gave up 5 bases and J gave up 1 base, with 14 bases separating them. The CDR3 contains 15 residues. The CDR3 spells CASSGPTSFQETQYF. The DNA of the CDR3 is TGTGCCAGCAGTGGCCCGACTAGTTTCCAAGAGACCCAGTACTTC.

This clonotype has at least ten counts. The V call is TRBV5-1, the J call TRBJ2-2; possible D gene TRBD2, 6 bases. V lost 0 bases, J lost 5 bases, and 11 bases lay in between. Germline values: CDR1 SGHRS, CDR2 YFSETQ. The CDR3 extends over 15 amino acids. DNA of the CDR3: TGCGCCAGCAGCTTGGTGGGAGGACGGACCGGGGAGCTGTTTTTT. Residues: CASSLVGGRTGELFF. Full variable domain (remainder filled in from reference TRBV5-1 and TRBJ2-2): KAGVTQTPRYLIKTRGQQVTLSCSPISGHRSVSWYQQTPGQGLQFLFEYFSETQRNKGNFPGRFSGRQFSNSRSEMNVSTLELGDSALYLCASSLVGGRTGELFFGEGSRLTVL.

The chain couples TRBV7-3 to TRBJ2-1; 9 positions match TRBD1. Germline assignment: CDR1 SGHTA and CDR2 FQGTGA. J gave up 7 bases and V 5 bases, and 12 bases lay outside the gene matches. This CDR3 contains 16 residues. The DNA for the CDR3 is TGTGCCAGCAGCCCTCACCCGGGACAGGGAACGAATGAGCAGTTCTTC. Protein sequence: CASSPHPGQGTNEQFF.

The genes are TRBV27 and TRBJ2-1, with D perhaps TRBD2 (5 bases). Germline-derived CDR1 and CDR2 are MNHEY and SMNVEV (reference sequence). Trimming stripped 6 bases from V and 1 base from J, with 7 bases between. The CDR3 has 13 amino acids. The CDR3 region has the DNA TGTGCCAGCAGACCGGGATCCTACAATGAGCAGTTCTTC. Its protein product is CASRPGSYNEQFF.

This chain joins TRBV13 and TRBJ2-1, with TRBD1 as a possible D gene (6 bases). The CDR3 consists of 12 residues. Germline loops: CDR1 PRHDT, CDR2 FYEKMQ (reference sequence). V gave up 5 bases and J gave up 9 bases, with 11 bases separating them. CDR3 DNA: TGTGCCAGCAGCCGGACAGTAGGTGAGCAGTTCTTC. Translating it yields CASSRTVGEQFF.

This clonotype was picked up many times. The chain couples TRBV12-3 or TRBV12-4 to TRBJ1-1; no clear D gene. The CDR3 is 13 amino acids. V lost 3 bases to trimming and J lost 0 bases, with 5 bases between them. CDR3 sequence reads: CASSLSLNTEAFF. CDR3 nucleotide sequence: TGTGCCAGCAGTTTGAGTTTGAACACTGAAGCTTTCTTT.

On this clonotype: A read error is possible here, since a much larger clone lies one base away. The rearrangement joins TRBV7-2 to TRBJ2-3, with TRBD2 matching 8 bases. This CDR3 has 17 residues. The germline V gene encodes CDR1 SGHTA and CDR2 FQGNSA. Trimming took 0 bases from V and 2 from J; bases not matched to a gene: 7. As DNA, the CDR3 is TGTGCCAGCAGCTTAGCGCTGGCGGGAGGAGTCACAGATACGCAGTATTTT. Encoded protein: CASSLALAGGVTDTQYF.